This entry is about one TCR beta chain. Its antigen is undetermined. 13 Jbeta primers and 60 Vbeta primers were used for the PCR. Some clones are missing from TCRdb's copy, which holds only in-frame ones; the method was immunoSEQ multiplex PCR. The sample includes around 190,000 clones, over 75% of them seen just once. This entry belongs to a study of cytomegalovirus exposure and HLA in healthy donors. Whole-study findings and limits: Follow-up analysis seemed to connect common viral pathogens with several of the most significant clusters identified. Presence/absence analyses supposed approximately even sequencing depth among donors. An analysis that came later showed most CMV-associated TCR beta chains appearing HLA-restricted.

Sequenced: PBMCs. The TCR comes from a woman between 45 and 65 years old in good health and CMV-seronegative.

CDR3 in amino acids: CASSFPASGGELFF. The DNA for the CDR3 is TGTGCCAGCAGCTTCCCAGCCTCGGGGGGGGAGCTGTTTTTT. The rearrangement uses TRBV5-4 and TRBJ2-2, with D possibly matching TRBD2 (5 bases). Germline V gene data show CDR1 as SGHNT and CDR2 as YYREEE (reference sequence). The V and J ends lost 2 bases and 8 bases respectively, with 13 bases between them. The CDR3 extends over 14 amino acids.